A single sample gave rise to the 25 T cell receptor beta chains below, sequenced in a study of OX40 agonist ivuxolimab in advanced cancers. Libraries were made using the immunoSEQ multiplex PCR assay. Here the immuneACCESS table is served through TCRdb, limited to in-frame sequences with V and J called. Missing clones are a known gap in these copies; in checked studies unresolved V genes cover under half, and the rest lacks a known reason. This sample is represented by around 20,000 clones; roughly 88% of them were singletons. The ten largest make up around 49% of the sample. The sequencing used CD4+ or CD8+ T cells sorted from blood, collected in a trial of the OX40 agonist ivuxolimab. These receptors came from an adult with an advanced solid tumor such as melanoma, head and neck, liver or kidney cancer.

The chain couples TRBV29-1 to TRBJ1-1; TRBD1 matches at 11 bases. Germline lookup yields CDR1 SQVTM and CDR2 ANQGSEA. The CDR3 is 12 residues long. V dropped 6 bases and J dropped 5; count of bases not matched to a gene: 2. The CDR3 DNA sequence: TGCAGCGTCGGGACAGGGGGGACTGAAGCTTTCTTT. Its protein is CSVGTGGTEAFF. The variable domain in full, completed from reference TRBV29-1 and TRBJ1-1, reads SAVISQKPSRDICQRGTSLTIQCQVDSQVTMMFWYRQQPGQSLTLIATANQGSEATYESGFVIDKFPISRPNLTFSTLTVSNMSPEDSSIYLCSVGTGGTEAFFGQGTRLTVV.

The CDR3 bases are TGCGCCAGCAGCCAAGCGGGGGGGAATCAGCCCCAGCATTTT. It specifies CASSQAGGNQPQHF. The gene calls are TRBV4-1 and TRBJ1-5; D perhaps matches TRBD1 (5 bases). The CDR3 loop spans 14 amino acids. V lost 1 base, J lost 4 bases, and 8 bases lay in between. Germline V lookup: CDR1 MGHRA, CDR2 YSYEKL.

The chain combines TRBV7-9 with TRBJ2-5, with 11 bases lining up with TRBD2. Germline V gene lookup returns CDR1 SEHNR and CDR2 FQNEAQ (reference sequence). The length of the CDR3 is 14 residues. The V and J ends lost 7 bases and 4 bases, in that order; junction bases with no gene match: 5. CDR3: CASKASGRPETQYF. The DNA for the CDR3 is TGTGCCAGCAAGGCTAGCGGGAGGCCAGAGACCCAGTACTTC.

J is TRBJ2-1 and V is TRBV2; 7 bases fit TRBD1. This CDR3 contains 16 residues. With V trimmed by 11 bases and J by 2 bases, 15 bases remained unmatched. CDR1 is SNHLY and CDR2 is FYNNEI in the germline V gene. The CDR3 loop is CAGSYTGVGTYNEQFF. The CDR3 DNA reads as TGTGCCGGCTCATACACAGGGGTTGGCACCTACAATGAGCAGTTCTTC.

This sequence joins TRBV5-4 and TRBJ2-7; D gene unclear. Trimming shortened V by 0 bases and J by 2 bases, and 9 bases separated the two germline ends. CDR3 length: 14 amino acids. The V gene's germline CDR1 is SGHNT and CDR2 YYREEE (reference sequence). The CDR3: CASSLGKGPYEQYF. The CDR3 nucleotides are TGTGCCAGCAGCTTGGGCAAAGGTCCCTACGAGCAGTACTTC. The full variable domain, its missing parts supplied by reference TRBV5-4 and TRBJ2-7, is ETGVTQSPTHLIKTRGQQVTLRCSSQSGHNTVSWYQQALGQGPQFIFQYYREEENGRGNFPPRFSGLQFPNYSSELNVNALELDDSALYLCASSLGKGPYEQYFGPGTRLTVT.

This chain connects TRBV6-6 to TRBJ1-1; D is unresolved. The V end was cut by 6 bases, the J end by 4 bases, with 12 bases between. The germline CDR1 and CDR2 sequences are MNHNY and SVGAGI (reference sequence). CDR3 length: 13 residues. CDR3 sequence reads: CASSPPLSTEAFF. The CDR3 nucleotides read TGTGCCAGCAGCCCGCCACTTAGCACTGAAGCTTTCTTT.

This chain connects TRBV7-9 to TRBJ2-7, with 7 bases identical to TRBD2. This CDR3 region has 13 residues. Looked up from germline, CDR1 is SEHNR and CDR2 is FQNEAQ (reference sequence). The trim removed 5 bases at V and 2 bases at J, leaving 3 bases unmatched. The chain's CDR3 is CASSPRGAYEQYF. As DNA, the CDR3 is TGTGCCAGCAGCCCCCGGGGGGCCTACGAGCAGTACTTC.

The chain recombines TRBV7-8 with TRBJ2-1, with 8 nucleotides matching TRBD2. Germline V lookup: CDR1 SGHVS, CDR2 FQNEAQ. Trimming cost V 5 bases and J 10 bases; bases outside gene matches: 4. CDR3 size: 12 residues. The CDR3 bases are TGTGCCAGCAGCCCCGGCGGGGGGGAGCAGTTCTTC. Amino acids: CASSPGGGEQFF.

The count of this clone is one. The J gene is TRBJ2-5, the V gene TRBV7-2; unclear D gene. CDR3 length equals 15 residues. Germline V gene lookup returns CDR1 SGHTA and CDR2 FQGNSA. Trimming removed 5 bases at V and 7 bases at J, with 20 bases between. The CDR3 DNA reads TGTGCCAGCAGCCCTCCGGGTGAAGTTCCGGGGACCCAGTACTTC. Its protein product is CASSPPGEVPGTQYF.

The genes are TRBV2 and TRBJ1-2; 10 nucleotides agree with TRBD1. Trimming cost V 7 bases and J 6 bases; bases outside gene matches: 5. CDR1 is SNHLY, CDR2 FYNNEI, per germline. This CDR3 spans 13 amino acids. The DNA for the CDR3 is TGTGCCAGCAAGGACAGGGGGGTCGATGGCTACACCTTC. Protein sequence: CASKDRGVDGYTF.

The chain is built from TRBV4-1 and TRBJ1-3; the D is unclear. With 0 bases removed from V and 0 bases from J, the gap between germline ends came to 3 bases. The CDR3 is 14 amino acids. Germline assignment: CDR1 MGHRA and CDR2 YSYEKL. The DNA for the CDR3 is TGCGCCAGCAGCCAAGAAGACTCTGGAAACACCATATATTTT. It encodes CASSQEDSGNTIYF.

For the CDR3, the DNA is TGTGCCAGCAGCCCGCCGGACAGGGGCTACAATGAGCAGTTCTTC. Protein product: CASSPPDRGYNEQFF. This rearrangement joins TRBV11-3 to TRBJ2-1; TRBD1 matches at 9 bases. CDR3 size: 15 residues. V lost 5 bases and J lost 3; bases outside the gene matches: 5. Germline CDR1 is SGHNT and CDR2 is YENEEA.

The rearrangement uses TRBV4-1 and TRBJ1-4; a possible D gene is TRBD1 (5 bases). This CDR3 region has 14 residues. In germline, CDR1 is MGHRA, CDR2 YSYEKL. Trimming stripped 4 bases from V and 1 base from J, with 7 bases between. The CDR3 DNA follows: TGCGCCAGCAGCCGTGGGGGAACTAATGAAAAACTGTTTTTT. Amino acid sequence: CASSRGGTNEKLFF.

The gene calls are TRBV27 and TRBJ1-5; no firm D call. V lost 1 base, J lost 6 bases, and 10 bases lay in between. The CDR3 spans 14 residues. Per the germline V gene, CDR1 is MNHEY and CDR2 is SMNVEV (reference sequence). In DNA, the CDR3 is TGTGCCAGCAGTTTATTTATAGGTGGTCAGCCCCAGCATTTT. Translation gives CASSLFIGGQPQHF.

This rearrangement joins TRBV11-2 to TRBJ2-1; TRBD2 is a possible D gene (6 bases). The CDR3 covers 16 residues. V was clipped by 5 bases and J by 0 bases, with 14 bases between them. Germline loops: CDR1 SGHAT, CDR2 FQNNGV. This CDR3 reads CASSALAGSSYNEQFF. The CDR3 DNA follows: TGTGCCAGCAGCGCCCTCGCGGGATCCTCCTACAATGAGCAGTTCTTC.

This chain joins TRBV7-6 and TRBJ2-7; D remains ambiguous. Trimming removed 5 bases at V and 6 bases at J, with 14 bases between. Germline CDR1 reads SGHVS; CDR2 reads FNYEAQ. The CDR3 contains 13 residues. The CDR3 here is CASSQAGPLEQYF. CDR3 bases: TGTGCCAGCAGCCAAGCCGGGCCCCTCGAGCAGTACTTC.

The rearrangement uses TRBV15 and TRBJ1-5; D possibly corresponds to TRBD1 (6 bases). This CDR3 has 18 amino acids. Germline CDR1 reads LNHNV; CDR2 reads YYDKDF (reference sequence). V lost 0 bases, J lost 4 bases, and 19 bases lay in between. The CDR3, as DNA: TGTGCCACCAGCAGAGAAGGGAACACAGGGATTGGTAATCAGCCCCAGCATTTT. Residues: CATSREGNTGIGNQPQHF. Filled out from reference TRBV15 and TRBJ1-5, the complete variable domain reads DAMVIQNPRYQVTQFGKPVTLSCSQTLNHNVMYWYQQKSSQAPKLLFHYYDKDFNNEADTPDNFQSRRPNTSFCFLDIRSPGLGDTAMYLCATSREGNTGIGNQPQHFGDGTRLSIL.

V is TRBV27 and J is TRBJ1-5; 8 nucleotides line up with TRBD1. J was trimmed by 2 bases and V by 2 bases; bases with no gene match: 8. This CDR3 contains 17 residues. CDR1 is MNHEY and CDR2 is SMNVEV in the germline V gene (reference sequence). The CDR3 DNA sequence: TGTGCCAGCAGTTTAAACCCAGGGGGCGCGGGCAATCAGCCCCAGCATTTT. It yields the protein CASSLNPGGAGNQPQHF.

V and J are TRBV4-2 and TRBJ2-2; 15 nucleotides line up with TRBD2. Looked up from germline, CDR1 is LGHNA and CDR2 is YNFKEQ. V shed 4 bases and J 8 bases; nucleotides not matched to a gene: 5. The CDR3 runs 16 residues. CDR3: CASSRSGTSGRGELFF. CDR3 sequence (DNA): TGTGCCAGCAGCCGCAGTGGGACTAGCGGGAGGGGGGAGCTGTTTTTT.

The chain is built from TRBV19 and TRBJ1-5; tentative D call: TRBD1 (5 bases). The CDR3 spans 17 residues. The germline V and J ends were trimmed by 3 bases and 5 bases, with 20 bases remaining between them. Germline V gene lookup returns CDR1 LNHDA and CDR2 SQIVND (reference sequence). CDR3 DNA sequence: TGTGCCAGTAGTATGTGGGGCTATAATATAGAGCATCAGCCCCAGCATTTT. Translating gives CASSMWGYNIEHQPQHF.

The chain uses TRBV27 and TRBJ2-1; 8 bases align to TRBD2. With V trimmed by 7 bases and J by 4 bases, 3 bases remained unmatched. The CDR3 sequence is 13 residues long. Germline CDR1 reads MNHEY; CDR2 reads SMNVEV (reference sequence). CDR3 protein: CASKLADYNEQFF. DNA for the CDR3: TGTGCCAGCAAACTAGCGGATTACAATGAGCAGTTCTTC.

CDR3 loop: CASSLGTGYYEQYF. The CDR3 DNA reads as TGTGCCAGTAGTCTCGGGACAGGGTACTACGAGCAGTACTTC. The chain is built from TRBV19 and TRBJ2-7; 9 bases align to TRBD1. In germline, CDR1 is LNHDA, CDR2 SQIVND (reference sequence). The CDR3 is 14 residues long. V dropped 5 bases and J dropped 3; count of bases not matched to a gene: 5.

The chain has TRBV7-6 and TRBJ2-5; D is tentatively TRBD1 or TRBD2 (6 bases each). The germline V gene has CDR1 SGHVS and CDR2 FNYEAQ. CDR3 length: 13 amino acids. V was cut by 3 bases and J by 9 bases, with 14 bases left in between. CDR3 nucleotides: TGTGCCAGCAGCTTCCGGGGGCGCGGGCCCCAGTACTTC. Its protein product is CASSFRGRGPQYF.

The gene calls are TRBV28 and TRBJ1-1; D gene uncertain. Germline CDR1 MDHEN, CDR2 SYDVKM. The CDR3 totals 10 residues. V dropped 10 bases and J dropped 8 bases, with 11 bases sitting between them. The CDR3 loop is CAIRGEEAFF. CDR3 coding DNA: TGTGCCATACGGGGTGAGGAAGCTTTCTTT.

This rearrangement joins TRBV7-3 to TRBJ2-1, with 12 nucleotides matching TRBD2. The trim removed 2 bases at V and 8 bases at J, leaving 4 bases unmatched. The germline V gene has CDR1 SGHTA and CDR2 FQGTGA. The CDR3 is 15 residues long. The CDR3 reads CASSLGLAGWDEQFF. In nucleotides, the CDR3 is TGTGCCAGCAGCTTAGGACTAGCGGGGTGGGATGAGCAGTTCTTC. The full variable domain, its missing parts supplied by reference TRBV7-3 and TRBJ2-1, is GAGVSQTPSNKVTEKGKYVELRCDPISGHTALYWYRQSLGQGPEFLIYFQGTGAADDSGLPNDRFFAVRPEGSVSTLKIQRTERGDSAVYLCASSLGLAGWDEQFFGPGTRLTVL.